The entry below describes one T cell receptor (beta chain). The treatment is: about 20 received Ad26.COV2.S at low or high dose, single or two shots; 5 received placebo; per-sample allocation not given. After the first vaccine or placebo injection, samples were drawn on day 63. SARS-CoV-2 spike from the Wuhan strain was encoded by the vaccine, an Ad26 vector. This specimen belongs to a study of Ad26.COV2.S vaccination and SARS-CoV-2 variants. Between the trimmed V and J ends, which lost 3 bases and 8 bases, there was a span of 23 bases. Germline CDR1 reads MGHRA; CDR2 reads YSYEKL. CDR3 size: 17 residues. Clones were sequenced by immunoSEQ multiplex PCR, and TCRdb holds only the in-frame ones, with some missing. The data hold roughly 320,000 clones, with around 87% observed a single time.

Sequencing used peripheral blood, obtained in a trial of Ad26.COV2.S vaccine versus placebo. The V call is TRBV4-1, the J call TRBJ2-1; tentatively, D is TRBD2 (8 bases). This sequence was found in a person between 18 and 65 years old who received the Ad26.COV2.S COVID-19 vaccine or a placebo. The CDR3 loop reads CASSHLGRGPGGDEQFF. The CDR3 DNA follows: TGCGCCAGCAGCCATCTCGGGAGGGGGCCAGGAGGAGATGAGCAGTTCTTC.